This section outlines one T cell receptor (beta chain) sequence together with its context. Which antigen it targets is not known. The junction departs from germline at one end; a sequencing error may be responsible. The donors were patients who had localized lung adenocarcinoma, which is a subtype of non-small cell lung cancer. The margins of localized lung adenocarcinomas were where the samples came from. For TCR repertoire analysis, CD8+ T cells from tumor tissue were profiled separately from CD4+ T cells. This specimen comes from a study of CD4 and CD8 cells across lung adenocarcinoma regions (dated by TCRdb to between 2018 and 2020). With respect to the entire study: To look at intratumor heterogeneity in the T cell receptor repertoire, the study compared tumor centers against tumor margins.

CDR3 length: 15 amino acids, cysteine to phenylalanine. Only the CDR3 region is kept as DNA, spanning 45 bases read in frame from base 1. The germline V gene encodes CDR1 WSHSY and CDR2 SAAADI. Library preparation used PCR. The data were produced on a HiSeq X Ten. Through fastp at Q25 and MiXCR, TCRdb rebuilt clones from the public reads, retaining in-frame beta chains. Duplicate CDR3 protein sequences are folded into a single record with the most common DNA and genes. The sample table holds over 9,500 distinct CDR3 sequences, of which under 75% were seen once. Around 36% of the sample goes to the ten largest clones.

The sequencing input was CD8+ T cells from the margin of a lung tumor. This specimen's cell subset or site label, interpreted: tumor margin region. Here the chain combines TRBV10-2 and TRBJ2-5, with 11 middle bases fitting TRBD1. The TCR originated in a female donor with lung adenocarcinoma. The CD4 and CD8 labels of this study may be unreliable. The CDR3 here reads CARGQGGGDQEIQYF. The DNA sequence is TGCGCCAGGGGACAGGGGGGCGGGGACCAAGAGATCCAGTACTTC.